One and the same sample provided the 17 T cell receptor beta chains below, sequenced in a study of T cells in Graves' hyperthyroidism and ophthalmopathy. Template material for amplifying TCR beta CDR3 regions consisted of RNA transcripts. HTBI primers drove first-round RT-PCR of the TCR CDR3. TCRdb itself ran the multiplex PCR reads through MiXCR, one entry per CDR3 protein. The sample comprises approximately 600,000 distinct CDR3 sequences, 14% of which are singletons, and 7.1% rests with the top ten. The sample consisted of blood. These receptors were obtained from a woman between 18 and 29 years old with Graves' ophthalmopathy.

This clonotype was observed many times. V and J are TRBV7-9 and TRBJ1-2, with D uncertain. The V gene lost 2 bases and the J gene lost 3 bases, with 16 bases spanning the gap. CDR3 length: 16 amino acids. CDR1 SEHNR and CDR2 FQNEAQ come from the germline V gene (reference sequence). Written as DNA, the CDR3 is TGTGCCAGCAGCTTACATCTGGACCGACTCCACTATGGCTACACCTTC. Its translation: CASSLHLDRLHYGYTF.

This clonotype occurred many times. The chain uses TRBV27 and TRBJ2-5; TRBD2 agrees at 12 bases. The CDR3 is made up of 18 amino acids. V trimming: 0 bases; J trimming: 4 bases; junction bases outside the gene matches: 9. Germline CDR1 MNHEY, CDR2 SMNVEV (reference sequence). CDR3 in DNA: TGTGCCAGCAGTTTATCGGCCGGACTAGCGGGAAGTATAGAGACCCAGTACTTC. The encoded protein is CASSLSAGLAGSIETQYF.

The table lists this clonotype with many counts. The rearrangement joins TRBV7-9 to TRBJ1-1; a weak D match, TRBD1 (6 bases). The CDR3 covers 12 residues. The V end was cut by 5 bases, the J end by 6 bases, with 10 bases between. Germline V CDR1 and CDR2: SEHNR, FQNEAQ (reference sequence). The chain's CDR3 is CASSLWTAEAFF. The CDR3 DNA sequence: TGTGCCAGCAGCCTCTGGACAGCTGAAGCTTTCTTT.

This sequence joins TRBV6-4 and TRBJ2-1; D call uncertain. Germline lookup yields CDR1 MRHNA and CDR2 SNTAGT. The CDR3 consists of 9 residues. Trimming removed 9 bases from V and 8 bases from J, with 5 bases in between. The CDR3 nucleotides are TGTGCCAGACCCCATGAGCAGTTCTTC. Its translation is CARPHEQFF.

The sample holds many counts of this clonotype. The J gene is TRBJ2-3, the V gene TRBV5-1, with D uncertain. Per the germline V gene, CDR1 is SGHRS and CDR2 is YFSETQ. This CDR3 has 14 amino acids. V was cut by 0 bases and J by 4 bases, with 9 bases left in between. CDR3 residues: CASSLGQKADTQYF. The CDR3 DNA follows: TGCGCCAGCAGCTTGGGCCAGAAAGCAGATACGCAGTATTTT.

The J gene is TRBJ2-1, the V gene TRBV9; tentative D call: TRBD1 (6 bases). V dropped 4 bases and J dropped 6 bases, with 11 bases sitting between them. CDR3 size: 13 residues. Germline V gene data show CDR1 as SGDLS and CDR2 as YYNGEE. The CDR3 region has the DNA TGTGCCAGCAGCTTCCGGGACACCAATGAGCAGTTCTTC. This gives the protein CASSFRDTNEQFF. The variable domain in full, with the rest retrieved from reference TRBV9 and TRBJ2-1, is DSGVTQTPKHLITATGQRVTLRCSPRSGDLSVYWYQQSLDQGLQFLIQYYNGEERAKGNILERFSAQQFPDLHSELNLSSLELGDSALYFCASSFRDTNEQFFGPGTRLTVL.

This clonotype was observed many times. The chain uses TRBV20-1 and TRBJ2-1, with D possibly being TRBD1 or TRBD2 (5 bases each). V was shortened by 0 bases and J by 5 bases, with 11 bases between the two germline ends. The germline V gene has CDR1 DFQATT and CDR2 SNEGSKA (reference sequence). The CDR3 is 14 residues long. CDR3 nucleotide sequence: TGCAGTGCTAGAGAATCGGGACCCCACAATGAGCAGTTCTTC. Residues: CSARESGPHNEQFF.

At least ten counts were recorded for this clonotype. This rearrangement joins TRBV2 to TRBJ1-6; 8 bases agree with TRBD1. Trimming at V came to 6 bases and at J to 7 bases, leaving 2 bases not matched to a gene. Germline V gene lookup returns CDR1 SNHLY and CDR2 FYNNEI. The CDR3 is 13 residues long. The CDR3 spells CASRDRDNSPLHF. The DNA of the CDR3 is TGTGCCAGCAGGGACAGGGACAATTCACCCCTCCACTTT.

Ten or more counts support this clonotype. J is TRBJ2-5 and V is TRBV10-3, with D possibly TRBD2 on 6 matching bases. The germline V gene encodes CDR1 ENHRY and CDR2 SYGVKD. The CDR3 loop spans 14 amino acids. Trimming pared 8 bases from V and 4 bases from J, leaving 17 bases between. CDR3 sequence reads: CAIGGGTKGETQYF. Here the CDR3 DNA reads TGTGCCATCGGTGGCGGGACCAAGGGAGAGACCCAGTACTTC.

In its sample, this clonotype was seen a few times. This rearrangement joins TRBV9 to TRBJ2-7; TRBD1 matches at 7 bases. The junction had 3 bases not matched to a gene; V was cut back by 3 bases and J by 6 bases. This CDR3 contains 12 residues. Germline V gene lookup returns CDR1 SGDLS and CDR2 YYNGEE. The CDR3 here is CASSGEGAEQYF. In DNA, the CDR3 is TGTGCCAGCAGCGGCGAGGGGGCCGAGCAGTACTTC.

This sequence joins TRBV7-2 and TRBJ1-6; D not certain. The CDR3 spans 14 residues. Germline loops: CDR1 SGHTA, CDR2 FQGNSA. V gave up 4 bases and J gave up 7 bases, with 11 bases separating them. This chain's CDR3 is CASSYPTANSPLHF. The CDR3 DNA sequence: TGTGCCAGCAGCTACCCGACGGCAAATTCACCCCTCCACTTT. Drawing the rest from reference TRBV7-2 and TRBJ1-6, the complete variable domain is GAGVSQSPSNKVTEKGKDVELRCDPISGHTALYWYRQSLGQGLEFLIYFQGNSAPDKSGLPSDRFSAERTGGSVSTLTIQRTQQEDSAVYLCASSYPTANSPLHFGNGTRLTVT.

This clonotype was counted only a few times. The genes are TRBV5-1 and TRBJ1-1, with D perhaps TRBD1 (5 bases). The ends were cut back, 0 bases at V and 1 base at J, with 19 bases in the middle. Germline V gives CDR1 SGHRS, CDR2 YFSETQ. The CDR3 consists of 18 residues. DNA of the CDR3: TGCGCCAGCAGCTTGGCCCCCCCGGGGGAATTGGGGAACACTGAAGCTTTCTTT. It is translated as CASSLAPPGELGNTEAFF. The whole variable domain, filled in from reference TRBV5-1 and TRBJ1-1, reads KAGVTQTPRYLIKTRGQQVTLSCSPISGHRSVSWYQQTPGQGLQFLFEYFSETQRNKGNFPGRFSGRQFSNSRSEMNVSTLELGDSALYLCASSLAPPGELGNTEAFFGQGTRLTVV.

This clonotype turned up a few times. V usage is TRBV7-2 and J usage is TRBJ1-1; 10 bases fit TRBD1. The CDR3 spans 16 residues. The J segment lost 3 bases and the V segment lost 5 bases, leaving 9 bases of the junction unmatched. Germline assignment: CDR1 SGHTA and CDR2 FQGNSA. CDR3 sequence reads: CASSPVAGTGDTEAFF. In DNA form, the CDR3 reads TGTGCCAGCAGCCCGGTTGCCGGGACAGGGGACACTGAAGCTTTCTTT.

This sequence joins TRBV11-1 and TRBJ1-2; 7 nucleotides agree with TRBD1. V trimming: 4 bases; J trimming: 4 bases; junction bases outside the gene matches: 6. Germline assignment: CDR1 SGHAT and CDR2 FQDESV (reference sequence). The CDR3 contains 14 residues. The CDR3 loop reads CASSSGQQPYGYTF. The CDR3 nucleotides read TGTGCCAGCAGCTCGGGACAGCAGCCCTATGGCTACACCTTC.

This clonotype was recorded at least ten times. The rearrangement links TRBV29-1 to TRBJ1-2; 9 bases fit TRBD1. The V gene end was trimmed by 4 bases and the J gene end by 4 bases; junction bases not matched to a gene: 4. CDR1 is SQVTM and CDR2 is ANQGSEA in the germline V gene. The CDR3 is 13 residues long. CDR3 loop: CSVGTGAGYGYTF. The DNA for the CDR3 is TGCAGCGTTGGGACAGGGGCGGGCTATGGCTACACCTTC.

This chain joins TRBV27 and TRBJ1-2; D gene ambiguous. V lost 11 bases to trimming and J lost 4 bases, with 11 bases between them. Germline lookup yields CDR1 MNHEY and CDR2 SMNVEV (reference sequence). The CDR3 extends over 11 amino acids. The CDR3 sequence: CAVRETYGYTF. CDR3 DNA sequence: TGTGCCGTGCGGGAGACCTATGGCTACACCTTC.

The chain recombines TRBV19 with TRBJ2-1, with 8 positions matching TRBD2. The CDR3 runs 16 residues. Germline V gives CDR1 LNHDA, CDR2 SQIVND (reference sequence). Trimming removed 9 bases from V and 2 bases from J; junction bases left unmatched: 12. The CDR3 bases are TGTGCCAGCGGGGGGGTAGCTGACTTCCCCTACAATGAGCAGTTCTTC. Translating it yields CASGGVADFPYNEQFF.